Listed here are 10 T cell receptor beta chains from one sample, sequenced in a study of cytomegalovirus exposure and HLA in healthy donors. A multiplex PCR was run with 60 Vbeta primers and 13 Jbeta primers. TCRdb's copy holds only in-frame clones and misses some; the assay was immunoSEQ multiplex PCR. Here the sample spans under 200,000 clones, approximately 80% being singletons. The sample comprised PBMCs. These receptors originate from a young man in good health and CMV-seropositive.

This chain connects TRBV7-9 to TRBJ2-5; weak D call: TRBD1 (6 bases). The CDR3 totals 16 residues. The V gene's germline CDR1 is SEHNR and CDR2 FQNEAQ (reference sequence). The V end lost 5 bases, the J end lost 1 base, and 17 bases lay between the germline ends. The CDR3 coding sequence is TGTGCCAGCAGCCCCTTAGGGCTAGGGGGCCAAGAGACCCAGTACTTC. Translating gives CASSPLGLGGQETQYF.

The chain links TRBV2 to TRBJ1-4; 9 bases line up with TRBD1. This CDR3 comprises 14 residues. Losses at the gene ends were 4 bases for V and 7 bases for J; bases not matched to a gene: 4. Germline-derived CDR1 and CDR2 are SNHLY and FYNNEI. CDR3 sequence reads: CASSAQGAGEKLFF. The CDR3 DNA sequence: TGTGCCAGCAGTGCACAGGGGGCAGGTGAAAAACTGTTTTTT.

This rearrangement joins TRBV4-1 to TRBJ1-6, with TRBD1 as a possible D gene (6 bases). The CDR3 is made up of 15 amino acids. Germline loops: CDR1 MGHRA, CDR2 YSYEKL. V lost 3 bases, J lost 7 bases, and 13 bases lay in between. CDR3 protein: CASSQGPQGNSPLHF. CDR3 DNA: TGCGCCAGCAGCCAGGGACCTCAGGGGAATTCACCCCTCCACTTT.

The genes are TRBV13 and TRBJ2-1; a weak D match, TRBD2 (6 bases). Germline CDR1 and CDR2: PRHDT and FYEKMQ (reference sequence). The germline V and J ends were trimmed by 5 bases and 6 bases, with 20 bases remaining between them. CDR3 size: 16 residues. The CDR3 here is CASSRRPGTGVNEQFF. CDR3 coding DNA: TGTGCCAGCAGCCGACGACCCGGGACTGGAGTCAATGAGCAGTTCTTC. The full variable domain, completed using reference TRBV13 and TRBJ2-1, is AAGVIQSPRHLIKEKRETATLKCYPIPRHDTVYWYQQGPGQDPQFLISFYEKMQSDKGSIPDRFSAQQFSDYHSELNMSSLELGDSALYFCASSRRPGTGVNEQFFGPGTRLTVL.

The rearrangement links TRBV5-1 to TRBJ2-7; tentative D call: TRBD1 (5 bases). The CDR3 totals 14 residues. V was shortened by 4 bases and J by 5 bases, with 16 bases between the two germline ends. Looked up from germline, CDR1 is SGHRS and CDR2 is YFSETQ. The CDR3: CASSVNRGGNEQYF. The CDR3 DNA reads TGCGCCAGCAGCGTTAATAGGGGTGGCAACGAGCAGTACTTC.

CDR3 DNA sequence: TGTGCCAGCGGCAGGGGGAGCTCCTACGAGCAGTACTTC. As protein: CASGRGSSYEQYF. V and J are TRBV9 and TRBJ2-7, with 7 bases aligning to TRBD1. V lost 7 bases, J lost 0 bases, and 4 bases stayed unmatched. The CDR3 runs 13 residues. The V gene's germline CDR1 is SGDLS and CDR2 YYNGEE.

The chain carries TRBV9 and TRBJ1-5; weak D call: TRBD1 (5 bases). This CDR3 is 16 amino acids long. Per the germline V gene, CDR1 is SGDLS and CDR2 is YYNGEE. V lost 4 bases, J lost 0 bases, and 14 bases lay in between. As DNA, the CDR3 is TGTGCCAGCAGCCCAGGGCAGGGCAATAGCAATCAGCCCCAGCATTTT. This encodes CASSPGQGNSNQPQHF.

With regard to this clone: At one end, the junction sequence differs from germline, possibly due to a read error. Other DNA sequences in the same sample also yield this CDR3. The J gene is TRBJ2-2, the V gene TRBV5-1; D perhaps matches TRBD1 (5 bases). Germline-derived CDR1 and CDR2 are SGHRS and YFSETQ. The CDR3 has 16 amino acids. CDR3 amino acids: CASSLARQGNTGELFF. In nucleotides, the CDR3 is TGCGCCAGCAGTTTGGCCCGGCAGGGAAACACCGGGGAGCTGTTTTTT.

V usage is TRBV29-1 and J usage is TRBJ2-2, with no clear D. This CDR3 spans 12 amino acids. Deletions cut 6 bases from V and 5 bases from J, with 10 bases between. The V gene's germline CDR1 is SQVTM and CDR2 ANQGSEA. The CDR3 DNA reads as TGCAGCGTCCTCCTAAGTACCGGGGAGCTGTTTTTT. This translates into CSVLLSTGELFF.

There are a few counts of this clone. J is TRBJ1-4 and V is TRBV5-1; 7 nucleotides agree with TRBD1. J gave up 5 bases and V 7 bases, and 8 bases lay outside the gene matches. CDR1 and CDR2 (germline): SGHRS, YFSETQ. This CDR3 is 14 amino acids long. The CDR3 DNA reads as TGCGCCAGCGCCACAGGGGCAGGGAATGAAAAACTGTTTTTT. Translation gives CASATGAGNEKLFF.